The 20 T cell receptor beta chains given below trace back to one sample, sequenced in a study of beta chain features in type 1 diabetes. Findings and limits, study-wide: When Type 1 diabetes patients were examined, their TCRB CDR3s proved moderately but significantly shorter in all four CD4+ subsets.

Which antigens these TCRs recognize remains unknown. Every bit of the isolated RNA underwent reverse transcription, so sequencing read expressed TCRB transcripts. This table comes from immunoSEQ multiplex PCR, and its TCRdb copy is limited to in-frame clones, with some not included. The repertoire holds 95,000 to 150,000 clones, about 16% seen once, with 2% to 2.5% in the top ten. The sequencing input was central memory CD4+ T cells from blood. These receptors were collected from a man aged 30 to 39 with type 1 diabetes.

The rearrangement uses TRBV6-5 and TRBJ2-7, with D possibly matching TRBD2 (7 bases). V lost 5 bases, J lost 2 bases, and 16 bases lay in between. Germline V lookup: CDR1 MNHEY, CDR2 SVGAGI. There are 15 residues in the CDR3. CDR3 bases: TGTGCCAGCAGTGGCAGGGGAGCGGGGACCTACGAGCAGTACTTC. Translating gives CASSGRGAGTYEQYF.

The rearrangement links TRBV9 to TRBJ2-7, with D perhaps matching TRBD2 (5 bases). V was shortened by 0 bases and J by 4 bases, with 14 bases between the two germline ends. Germline V gene sequence: CDR1 SGDLS, CDR2 YYNGEE. The CDR3 runs to 15 residues. The CDR3 reads CASSVDPTGKYEQYF. Written as DNA, the CDR3 is TGTGCCAGCAGCGTAGATCCGACCGGGAAATACGAGCAGTACTTC.

The J gene is TRBJ2-2, the V gene TRBV7-2; D not certain. Germline-derived CDR1 and CDR2 are SGHTA and FQGNSA. This CDR3 has 16 residues. The V and J ends lost 1 base and 7 bases respectively, with 16 bases between them. CDR3 DNA: TGTGCCAGCAGCTTAGTCGACGGCCGAATTAACGGGGAGCTGTTTTTT. It encodes CASSLVDGRINGELFF.

The rearrangement links TRBV7-2 to TRBJ2-5; 8 bases map to TRBD2. The germline V gene has CDR1 SGHTA and CDR2 FQGNSA. With V trimmed by 5 bases and J by 7 bases, 15 bases remained unmatched. The CDR3 runs to 16 residues. CDR3 coding DNA: TGTGCCAGCAGCCCTTTTAGCGGGGACCAAGGGGGGACCCAGTACTTC. As protein: CASSPFSGDQGGTQYF.

The chain employs TRBV29-1 and TRBJ2-2; 7 bases line up with TRBD1. The length of the CDR3 is 12 residues. Germline loops: CDR1 SQVTM, CDR2 ANQGSEA. With 7 bases clipped from V and 5 bases from J, the junction kept 4 bases outside the gene matches. The CDR3 reads CSGGQETGELFF. The CDR3 DNA sequence: TGCAGCGGTGGACAGGAAACCGGGGAGCTGTTTTTT.

Remarks on this clone: Additional DNA sequences in this sample encode the identical CDR3. V gene TRBV4-1 combines with J gene TRBJ2-5; 9 bases align to TRBD2. Germline V gene sequence: CDR1 MGHRA, CDR2 YSYEKL. The J segment lost 3 bases and the V segment lost 3 bases, leaving 5 bases of the junction unmatched. This CDR3 contains 15 residues. The CDR3 loop is CASSQGRGGEETQYF. CDR3 bases: TGCGCCAGCAGCCAGGGGCGGGGGGGCGAAGAGACCCAGTACTTC.

CDR3 DNA sequence: TGTGCCAGCAGCTTAGTCGGCAGGGACACTGAAGCTTTCTTT. Translated, it gives CASSLVGRDTEAFF. The rearrangement joins TRBV7-8 to TRBJ1-1; D may be TRBD1 (5 bases). The ends were cut back, 1 base at V and 3 bases at J, with 9 bases in the middle. The CDR3 loop spans 14 amino acids. CDR1 is SGHVS and CDR2 is FQNEAQ in the germline V gene.

The V and J genes are TRBV7-3 and TRBJ2-1; D ambiguous. Trimming removed 2 bases at V and 8 bases at J, with 7 bases between. The CDR3 consists of 12 residues. CDR1 and CDR2 (germline): SGHTA, FQGTGA. CDR3 in DNA: TGTGCCAGCAGCTTAGCGCAGTATGAGCAGTTCTTC. Encoded protein: CASSLAQYEQFF.

The chain recombines TRBV11-2 with TRBJ2-5, with unresolved D. CDR1 SGHAT and CDR2 FQNNGV come from the germline V gene. The germline V and J ends were trimmed by 0 bases and 5 bases, with 7 bases remaining between them. CDR3 length: 13 amino acids. The CDR3 is CASSLDLHETQYF. The CDR3 region has the DNA TGTGCCAGCAGCTTAGATCTACATGAGACCCAGTACTTC.

The J gene is TRBJ2-3, the V gene TRBV19; TRBD1 matches at 7 bases. The CDR3 has 14 residues. Germline V gene data show CDR1 as LNHDA and CDR2 as SQIVND (reference sequence). V shed 6 bases, J shed 2 bases, and the junction held 5 bases outside the gene matches. CDR3 in DNA: TGTGCCAGTAGGGGACAGCTCTCCACAGATACGCAGTATTTT. This sequence encodes CASRGQLSTDTQYF.

This chain links TRBV7-9 with TRBJ2-7; 8 bases are shared with TRBD1. Germline V gene sequence: CDR1 SEHNR, CDR2 FQNEAQ (reference sequence). Losses at the gene ends were 2 bases for V and 6 bases for J; bases not matched to a gene: 3. The CDR3 contains 13 residues. Written as DNA, the CDR3 is TGTGCCAGCAGCTTACGACAGGGGAGCGAGCAGTACTTC. This encodes CASSLRQGSEQYF.

This clone turned up a few times. The rearrangement joins TRBV18 to TRBJ1-5; D is possibly TRBD1 (5 bases). V was shortened by 6 bases and J by 6 bases, with 18 bases between the two germline ends. This CDR3 has 15 residues. Germline V gene sequence: CDR1 KGHSH, CDR2 LQKENI. CDR3 protein: CASSHASQGGQPQHF. In DNA, the CDR3 is TGTGCCAGCTCCCACGCCTCTCAGGGAGGTCAGCCCCAGCATTTT.

The chain uses TRBV15 and TRBJ1-3; a possible D gene is TRBD1 (6 bases). Germline CDR1 is LNHNV and CDR2 is YYDKDF (reference sequence). V was trimmed by 5 bases and J by 0 bases, leaving 11 bases between them. The CDR3 length is 15 residues. Here the CDR3 reads CATSVDRNSGNTIYF. The CDR3 bases are TGTGCCACCAGCGTCGACAGGAACTCTGGAAACACCATATATTTT. The full variable domain, its missing parts supplied by reference TRBV15 and TRBJ1-3, is DAMVIQNPRYQVTQFGKPVTLSCSQTLNHNVMYWYQQKSSQAPKLLFHYYDKDFNNEADTPDNFQSRRPNTSFCFLDIRSPGLGDTAMYLCATSVDRNSGNTIYFGEGSWLTVV.

This clone appeared a few times. The V gene is TRBV19, the J gene TRBJ2-5, with D uncertain. Per germline, CDR1 LNHDA and CDR2 SQIVND (reference sequence). The CDR3 is made up of 16 amino acids. V was clipped by 6 bases and J by 5 bases, with 22 bases between them. The CDR3 reads CASRKAHGGTQETQYF. The CDR3 DNA reads as TGTGCCAGTAGAAAAGCCCACGGCGGAACTCAGGAGACCCAGTACTTC.

The chain carries TRBV25-1 and TRBJ2-3; D remains ambiguous. In germline, CDR1 is MGHDK, CDR2 SYGVNS. The CDR3 is 16 amino acids. Deletions cut 2 bases from V and 1 base from J, with 13 bases between. The chain's CDR3 is CASSEDGSSGTDTQYF. Written as DNA, the CDR3 is TGTGCCAGCAGTGAAGATGGTAGTTCCGGCACAGATACGCAGTATTTT.

This clone was seen more than once but under ten times. CDR3 amino acids: CASTSGDTQYF. CDR3 coding DNA: TGTGCCAGCACTAGTGGAGATACGCAGTATTTT. The V and J genes are TRBV28 and TRBJ2-3; no reliable D call. This CDR3 contains 11 residues. The germline V gene encodes CDR1 MDHEN and CDR2 SYDVKM. V was pared by 7 bases and J by 5 bases, with 7 bases between.

This clone was recorded once. The chain's CDR3 is CAWSRDRAYEQYF. CDR3 nucleotides: TGTGCCTGGAGCCGGGACAGGGCATACGAGCAGTACTTC. The rearrangement uses TRBV30 and TRBJ2-7; 9 positions agree with TRBD1. V lost 3 bases to trimming and J lost 4 bases; unmatched junction nucleotides: 4. The CDR3 is made up of 13 amino acids. The germline CDR1 and CDR2 sequences are GTSNPN and SVGIG (reference sequence).

Notes on this clone: A clone one base away is much larger, so this may be a read error. The chain carries TRBV7-8 and TRBJ2-3, with no clear D. CDR1 is SGHVS, CDR2 FQNEAQ, per germline. V was pared by 0 bases and J by 0 bases, with 4 bases between. This CDR3 is built from 14 residues. CDR3 nucleotides: TGTGCCAGCAGCTTAGCGACTAGCACAGATACGCAGTATTTT. Translation gives CASSLATSTDTQYF.

The chain combines TRBV14 with TRBJ2-6; D possibly corresponds to TRBD2 (5 bases). This CDR3 spans 19 amino acids. The V gene's germline CDR1 is SGHDN and CDR2 FVKESK. Trimming removed 4 bases at V and 3 bases at J, with 22 bases between. In nucleotides, the CDR3 is TGTGCCAGCAGCCCTCTTGAGGGCGCCTTGCCTCTTGGGGCCAACGTCCTGACTTTC. Protein sequence: CASSPLEGALPLGANVLTF.

The V call is TRBV7-6, the J call TRBJ2-6, with D tentatively TRBD1 (6 bases). CDR3 length equals 15 residues. Germline V gives CDR1 SGHVS, CDR2 FNYEAQ. V lost 4 bases and J 4 bases, leaving 11 bases between the germline ends. The CDR3 here is CASSSTGFGANVLTF. CDR3 DNA: TGTGCCAGCAGCTCAACAGGGTTCGGGGCCAACGTCCTGACTTTC.